This TCR beta chain was profiled in a study of Ad26.COV2.S vaccination and SARS-CoV-2 variants. Looking at the study overall: By the intramuscular route, Ad26.COV2.S was given once, or twice 56 days apart.

About this clone: What it binds is unknown.

Data came from immunoSEQ multiplex PCR; TCRdb stores just in-frame clones and leaves some out. The sample lists more than 400,000 clones, around 93% occurring once. Study findings and constraints: Vaccine and placebo recipients had comparable breadth of non-spike TCRs.

Between the trimmed V and J ends, which lost 1 base and 4 bases, there was a span of 7 bases. Germline CDR1 reads MNHNS; CDR2 reads SASEGT. This CDR3 comprises 13 residues. Indicated treatment: around 19 received Ad26.COV2.S at low or high dose, single or two shots; a few received placebo; per-sample allocation not given. Collection of samples fell on day 63 after the first vaccine or placebo injection. This receptor was taken from a person between 18 and 65 years old who received the Ad26.COV2.S COVID-19 vaccine or a placebo. This specimen consisted of peripheral blood, obtained in a trial of Ad26.COV2.S vaccine versus placebo. V gene TRBV6-1 combines with J gene TRBJ1-1; D remains unclear. CDR3 in amino acids: CASSEVIVTEAFF. DNA of the CDR3: TGTGCCAGCAGTGAAGTGATAGTCACTGAAGCTTTCTTT.